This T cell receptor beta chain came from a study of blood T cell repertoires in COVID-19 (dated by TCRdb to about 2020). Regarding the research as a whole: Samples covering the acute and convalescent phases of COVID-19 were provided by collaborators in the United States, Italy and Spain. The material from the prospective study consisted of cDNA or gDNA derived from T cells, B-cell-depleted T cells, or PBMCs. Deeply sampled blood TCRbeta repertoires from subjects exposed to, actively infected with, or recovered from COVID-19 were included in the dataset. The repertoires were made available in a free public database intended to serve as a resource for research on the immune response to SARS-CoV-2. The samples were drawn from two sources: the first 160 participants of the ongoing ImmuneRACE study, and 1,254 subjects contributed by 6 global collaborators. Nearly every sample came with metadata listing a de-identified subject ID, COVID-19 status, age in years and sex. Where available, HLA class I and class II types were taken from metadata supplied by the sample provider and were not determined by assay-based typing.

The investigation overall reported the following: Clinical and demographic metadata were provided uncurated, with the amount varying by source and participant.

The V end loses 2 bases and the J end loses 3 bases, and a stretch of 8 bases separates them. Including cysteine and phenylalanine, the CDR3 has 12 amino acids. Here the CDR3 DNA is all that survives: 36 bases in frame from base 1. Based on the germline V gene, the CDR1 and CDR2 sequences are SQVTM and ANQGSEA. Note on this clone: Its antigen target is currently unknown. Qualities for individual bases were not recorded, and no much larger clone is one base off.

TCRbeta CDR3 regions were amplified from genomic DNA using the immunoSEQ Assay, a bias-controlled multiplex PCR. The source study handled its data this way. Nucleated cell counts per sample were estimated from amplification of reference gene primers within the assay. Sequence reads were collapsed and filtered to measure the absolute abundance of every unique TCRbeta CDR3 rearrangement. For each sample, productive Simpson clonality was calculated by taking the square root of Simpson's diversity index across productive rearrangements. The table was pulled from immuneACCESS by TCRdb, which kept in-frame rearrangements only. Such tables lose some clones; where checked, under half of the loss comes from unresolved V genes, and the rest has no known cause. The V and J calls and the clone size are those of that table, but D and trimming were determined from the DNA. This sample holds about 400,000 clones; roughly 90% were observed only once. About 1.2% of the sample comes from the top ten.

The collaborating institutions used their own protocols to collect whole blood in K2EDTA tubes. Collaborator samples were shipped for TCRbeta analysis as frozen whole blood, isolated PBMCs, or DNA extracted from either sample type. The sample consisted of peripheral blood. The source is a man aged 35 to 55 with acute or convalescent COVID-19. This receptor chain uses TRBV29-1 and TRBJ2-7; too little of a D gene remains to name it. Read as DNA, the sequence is TGCAGCGTTGAACAGGAAGACTACGAGCAGTACTTC. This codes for CSVEQEDYEQYF.